The clone carrying this T cell receptor beta chain has a single count. This specimen comes from a study of coeliac disease. Only in-frame clones appear in the TCRdb table, and some are missing; sequencing was by immunoSEQ multiplex PCR. Of more than 2,000 clones listed, approximately 72% are singletons. Germline loops: CDR1 SGHRS, CDR2 YFSETQ. This CDR3 has 15 amino acids. V was cut by 0 bases and J by 10 bases, with 19 bases left in between. The V gene is TRBV5-1, the J gene TRBJ2-5, with D perhaps matching TRBD2 (6 bases). This receptor was taken from a woman between 65 and 79 years old with celiac disease on a gluten-free diet. The sequenced material came from lamina propria lymphocytes from the gut. The CDR3 DNA sequence: TGCGCCAGCAGCTTGGGATCAGGGACTCTAGGTGACCAGTACTTC. It encodes CASSLGSGTLGDQYF.